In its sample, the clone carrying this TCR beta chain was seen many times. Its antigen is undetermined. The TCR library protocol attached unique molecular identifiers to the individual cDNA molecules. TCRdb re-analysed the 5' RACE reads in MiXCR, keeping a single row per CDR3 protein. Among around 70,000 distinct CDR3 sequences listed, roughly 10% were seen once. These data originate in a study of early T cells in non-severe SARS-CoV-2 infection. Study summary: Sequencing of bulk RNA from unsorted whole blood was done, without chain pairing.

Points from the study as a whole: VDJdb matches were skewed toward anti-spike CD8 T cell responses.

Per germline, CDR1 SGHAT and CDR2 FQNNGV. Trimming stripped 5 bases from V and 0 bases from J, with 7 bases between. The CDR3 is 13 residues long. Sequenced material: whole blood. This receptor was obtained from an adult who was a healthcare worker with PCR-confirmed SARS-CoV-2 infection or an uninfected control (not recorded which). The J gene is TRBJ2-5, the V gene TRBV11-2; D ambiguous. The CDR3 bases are TGTGCCAGCAGCATGGGCCACCAAGAGACCCAGTACTTC. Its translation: CASSMGHQETQYF. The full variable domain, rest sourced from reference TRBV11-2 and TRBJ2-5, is EAGVAQSPRYKIIEKRQSVAFWCNPISGHATLYWYQQILGQGPKLLIQFQNNGVVDDSQLPKDRFSAERLKGVDSTLKIQPAKLEDSAVYLCASSMGHQETQYFGPGTRLLVL.